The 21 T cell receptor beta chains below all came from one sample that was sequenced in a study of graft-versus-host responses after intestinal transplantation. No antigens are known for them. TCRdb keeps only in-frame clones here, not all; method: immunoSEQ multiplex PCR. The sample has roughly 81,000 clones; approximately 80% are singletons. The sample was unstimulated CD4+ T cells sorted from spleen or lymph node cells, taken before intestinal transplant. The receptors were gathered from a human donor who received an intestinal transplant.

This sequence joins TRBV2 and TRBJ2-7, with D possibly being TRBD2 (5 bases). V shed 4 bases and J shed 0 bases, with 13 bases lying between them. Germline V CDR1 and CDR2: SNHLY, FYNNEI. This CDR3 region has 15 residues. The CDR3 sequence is CASSATGVGSYEQYF. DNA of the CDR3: TGTGCCAGCAGTGCCACCGGGGTGGGCTCCTACGAGCAGTACTTC.

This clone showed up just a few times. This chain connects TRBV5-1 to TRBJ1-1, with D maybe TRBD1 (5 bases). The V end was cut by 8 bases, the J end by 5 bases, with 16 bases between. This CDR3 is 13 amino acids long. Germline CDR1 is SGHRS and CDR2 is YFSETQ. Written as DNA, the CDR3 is TGCGCCAGTAAAGACCAGGGTAGTACTGAAGCTTTCTTT. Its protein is CASKDQGSTEAFF.

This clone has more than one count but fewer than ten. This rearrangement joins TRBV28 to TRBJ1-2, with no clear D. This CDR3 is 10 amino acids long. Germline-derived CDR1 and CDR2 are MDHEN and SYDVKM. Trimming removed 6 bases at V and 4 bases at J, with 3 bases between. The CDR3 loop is CASRAYGYTF. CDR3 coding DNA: TGTGCCAGCAGGGCCTATGGCTACACCTTC.

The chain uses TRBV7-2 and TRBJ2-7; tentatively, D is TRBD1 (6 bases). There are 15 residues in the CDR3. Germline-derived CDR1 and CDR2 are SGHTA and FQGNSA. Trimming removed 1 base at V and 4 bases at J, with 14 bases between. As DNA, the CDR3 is TGTGCCAGCAGCTTAGGACAGGCCTTACAATACGAGCAGTACTTC. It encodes CASSLGQALQYEQYF.

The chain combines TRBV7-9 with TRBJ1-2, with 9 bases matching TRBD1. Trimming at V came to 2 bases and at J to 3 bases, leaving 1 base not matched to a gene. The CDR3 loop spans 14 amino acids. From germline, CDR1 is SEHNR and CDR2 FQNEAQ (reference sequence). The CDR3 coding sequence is TGTGCCAGCAGCTTATGGACAGGGGACTATGGCTACACCTTC. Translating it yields CASSLWTGDYGYTF.

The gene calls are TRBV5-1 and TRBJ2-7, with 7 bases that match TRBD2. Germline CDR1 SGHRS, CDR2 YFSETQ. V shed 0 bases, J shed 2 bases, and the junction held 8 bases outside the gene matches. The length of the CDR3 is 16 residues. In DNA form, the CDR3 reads TGCGCCAGCAGCTTGGATGGGACTACTATCACCTACGAGCAGTACTTC. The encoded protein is CASSLDGTTITYEQYF. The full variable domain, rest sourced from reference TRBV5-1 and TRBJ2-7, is KAGVTQTPRYLIKTRGQQVTLSCSPISGHRSVSWYQQTPGQGLQFLFEYFSETQRNKGNFPGRFSGRQFSNSRSEMNVSTLELGDSALYLCASSLDGTTITYEQYFGPGTRLTVT.

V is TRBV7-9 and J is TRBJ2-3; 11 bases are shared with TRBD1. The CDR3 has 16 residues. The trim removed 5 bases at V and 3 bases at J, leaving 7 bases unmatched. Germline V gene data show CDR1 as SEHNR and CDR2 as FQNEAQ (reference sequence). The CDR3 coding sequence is TGTGCCAGCAGCCCCGGGACAGGGGGTAGGACAGATACGCAGTATTTT. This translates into CASSPGTGGRTDTQYF.

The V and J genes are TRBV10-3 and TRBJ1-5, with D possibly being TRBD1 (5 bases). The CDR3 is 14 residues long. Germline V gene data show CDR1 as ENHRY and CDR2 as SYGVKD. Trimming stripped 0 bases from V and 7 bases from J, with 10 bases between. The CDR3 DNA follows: TGTGCCATCAGTGAGTCAACAGGCGGACAGCCCCAGCATTTT. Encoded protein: CAISESTGGQPQHF.

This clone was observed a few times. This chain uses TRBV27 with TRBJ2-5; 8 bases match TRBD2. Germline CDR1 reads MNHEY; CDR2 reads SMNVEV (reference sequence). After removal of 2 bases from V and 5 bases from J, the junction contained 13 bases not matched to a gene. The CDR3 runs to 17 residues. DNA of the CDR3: TGTGCCAGCAGTTTAACAGGTGTCCACGGGAGGGGGGAGACCCAGTACTTC. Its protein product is CASSLTGVHGRGETQYF.

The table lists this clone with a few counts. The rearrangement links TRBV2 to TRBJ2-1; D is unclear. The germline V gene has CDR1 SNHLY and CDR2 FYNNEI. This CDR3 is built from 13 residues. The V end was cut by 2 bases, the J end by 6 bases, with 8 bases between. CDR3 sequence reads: CASSEMAPNEQFF. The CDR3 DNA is TGTGCCAGCAGTGAAATGGCACCCAATGAGCAGTTCTTC.

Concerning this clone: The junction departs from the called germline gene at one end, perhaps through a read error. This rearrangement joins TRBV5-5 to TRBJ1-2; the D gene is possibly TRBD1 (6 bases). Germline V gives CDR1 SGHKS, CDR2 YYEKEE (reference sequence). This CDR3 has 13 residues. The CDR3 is CASSLAGDPGYTF. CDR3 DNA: TGTGCCAGCAGTTTGGCAGGGGACCCTGGCTACACCTTC.

The CDR3 DNA follows: TGTGCCAGCAGCCCGAGCGGGGCTAGCACAGATACGCAGTATTTT. Protein sequence: CASSPSGASTDTQYF. The chain is built from TRBV5-8 and TRBJ2-3, with 7 nucleotides matching TRBD2. Germline CDR1 is SGHTS and CDR2 is YDEGEE. The V and J ends lost 4 bases and 0 bases, in that order; junction bases with no gene match: 5. This CDR3 has 15 amino acids.

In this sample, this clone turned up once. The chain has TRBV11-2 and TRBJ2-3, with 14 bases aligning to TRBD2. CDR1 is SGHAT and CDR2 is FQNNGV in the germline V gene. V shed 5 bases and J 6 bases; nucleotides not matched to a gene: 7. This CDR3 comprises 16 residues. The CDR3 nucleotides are TGTGCCAGCAGCGTGCGACTAGCGGGGGGGTCGGATACGCAGTATTTT. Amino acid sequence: CASSVRLAGGSDTQYF.

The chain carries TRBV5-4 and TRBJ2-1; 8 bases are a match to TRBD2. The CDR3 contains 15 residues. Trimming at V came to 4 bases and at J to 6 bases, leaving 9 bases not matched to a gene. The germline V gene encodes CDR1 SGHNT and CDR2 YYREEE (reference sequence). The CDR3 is CASSPRGGTGNEQFF. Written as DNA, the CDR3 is TGTGCCAGCAGCCCCCGGGGGGGGACCGGCAATGAGCAGTTCTTC.

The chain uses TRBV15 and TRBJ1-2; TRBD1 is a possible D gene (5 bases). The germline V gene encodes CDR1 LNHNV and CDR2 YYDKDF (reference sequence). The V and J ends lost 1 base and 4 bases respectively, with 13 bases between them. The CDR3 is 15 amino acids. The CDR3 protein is CATSRGGGTPYGYTF. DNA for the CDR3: TGTGCCACCAGCAGAGGGGGAGGGACCCCCTATGGCTACACCTTC.

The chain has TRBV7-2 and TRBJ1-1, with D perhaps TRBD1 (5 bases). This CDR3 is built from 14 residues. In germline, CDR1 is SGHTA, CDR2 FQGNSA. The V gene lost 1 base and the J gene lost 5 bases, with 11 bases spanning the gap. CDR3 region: CASSLGSGFTEAFF. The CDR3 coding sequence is TGTGCCAGCAGCTTAGGGTCAGGGTTTACTGAAGCTTTCTTT.

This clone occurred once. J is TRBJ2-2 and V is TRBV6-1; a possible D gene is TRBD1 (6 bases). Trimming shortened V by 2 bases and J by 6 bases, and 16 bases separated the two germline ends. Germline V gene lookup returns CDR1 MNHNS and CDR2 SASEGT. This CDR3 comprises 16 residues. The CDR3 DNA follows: TGTGCCAGCAGTGAATGGGAACAGGGCAGCCCCGGGGAGCTGTTTTTT. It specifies CASSEWEQGSPGELFF.

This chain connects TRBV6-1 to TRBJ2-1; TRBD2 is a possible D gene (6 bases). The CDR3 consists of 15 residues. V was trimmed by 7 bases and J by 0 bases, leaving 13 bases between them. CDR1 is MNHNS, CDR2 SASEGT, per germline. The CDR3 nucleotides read TGTGCCAGCACCTGGGGCGGGGTCTCCTACAATGAGCAGTTCTTC. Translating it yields CASTWGGVSYNEQFF.

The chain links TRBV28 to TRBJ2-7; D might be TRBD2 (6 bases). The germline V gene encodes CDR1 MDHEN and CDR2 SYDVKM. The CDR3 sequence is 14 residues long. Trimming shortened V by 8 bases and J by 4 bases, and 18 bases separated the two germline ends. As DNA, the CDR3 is TGTGCCAGCGAGGAGGGGCGCCTGTTTTACGAGCAGTACTTC. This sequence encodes CASEEGRLFYEQYF.

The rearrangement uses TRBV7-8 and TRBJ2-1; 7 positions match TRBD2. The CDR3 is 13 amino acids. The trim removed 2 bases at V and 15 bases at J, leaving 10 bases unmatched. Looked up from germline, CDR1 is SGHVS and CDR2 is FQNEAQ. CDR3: CASSLRASREAFF. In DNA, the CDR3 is TGTGCCAGCAGCTTACGGGCGAGCCGGGAGGCGTTCTTC.

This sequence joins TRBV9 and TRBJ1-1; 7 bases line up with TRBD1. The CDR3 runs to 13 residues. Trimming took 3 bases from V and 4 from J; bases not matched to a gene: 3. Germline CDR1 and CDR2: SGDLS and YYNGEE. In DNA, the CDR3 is TGTGCCAGCAGCGCGAACAGGGGCACTGAAGCTTTCTTT. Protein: CASSANRGTEAFF.